The T cell receptor beta chain under discussion was sequenced for a study of blood T cells in healthy people across ages. General study points: TCR beta diversity tracked closely with naive T cell percentage. Without sorted subsets, naive and antigen-experienced compartments could not be conclusively compared. While age rose, TCR beta diversity per million T cells dropped in a roughly linear way.

The authors ran a second PCR of 7 to 11 cycles using a sample-barcoded 5' primer and a J-beta primer mix. TCRdb re-called the 5' RACE reads with MiXCR, one entry per CDR3 protein. This sample has hundreds of thousands of distinct CDR3 sequences, with 45% to 65% found just once. Notes on this clonotype: Its antigen is currently unknown.

This CDR3 is 13 amino acids long. V was cut by 3 bases and J by 4 bases, with 10 bases left in between. Germline-derived CDR1 and CDR2 are SQVTM and ANQGSEA. Every participating donor contributed 8.5 to 10 milliliters of peripheral blood through a draw. The rearrangement joins TRBV29-1 to TRBJ1-3, with D possibly being TRBD1 (6 bases). The material sequenced was blood. The sequence was obtained from a man in his 60s in good health. Here the CDR3 DNA reads TGCAGCGTTGATCTGGGGGGCGGAAACACCATATATTTT. This sequence encodes CSVDLGGGNTIYF.